This TCR beta chain is from a study of T cell responses to AZD1222 COVID-19 vaccine. General observations from the study: Spike-spanning, vaccine-associated CD4 TCRs were dominant at 160-218 and 743-854.

Second doses at about 4 or about 12 weeks were pooled. V dropped 4 bases and J dropped 0 bases, with 27 bases sitting between them. The CDR3 is made up of 20 amino acids. Germline V CDR1 and CDR2: SGHTA, FQGTGA. Profiling relied on immunoSEQ multiplex PCR, and the TCRdb table lists in-frame clones only, not all of them. The table shows approximately 130,000 clones, with 70% to 85% occurring only once. About this clone: Antigen specificity is unknown.

The sequencing here drew on peripheral blood, taken 28 days after the second AZD1222 dose. The chain employs TRBV7-3 and TRBJ1-1; D remains unclear. The TCR was taken from an adult who received the AZD1222 COVID-19 vaccine. Here the CDR3 DNA reads TGTGCCAGCAGCTCAAGACCACCCGGGCCCGATTGGGCCGTGAACACTGAAGCTTTCTTT. Its protein is CASSSRPPGPDWAVNTEAFF.